This T cell receptor (beta chain) came from a study of cytomegalovirus exposure and HLA in healthy donors (dated by TCRdb to 2016 to 2017). Background on the whole study: According to an earlier analysis of 450 to 650 of the donors, 150 million to 200 million T cells yielded 117 million unique TCR beta sequences and 276 Gb of sequence data. The study used immunosequencing to profile the T cell repertoires of hundreds of subjects and linked those repertoires to cytomegalovirus serostatus. Class I and class II HLA loci were covered by the typing at four-digit resolution. Typing coverage differed by locus: A, B, C, DRB1 and DQB1 were typed in roughly 620-640 donors, DQA1 in about 510, DPA1 in around 600, and DPB1 in 472. Because of strong linkage in the cohort, five DR-DQ haplotypes were treated as single units for association and clustering. Of the 350 to 400 genotyped donors, around 81% fell in the genetic ancestry cluster associated with self-reported Caucasian donors. Across about 370 genotyped donors of the cohort, an average of roughly 250,000 unique TCR beta nucleotide sequences per donor were sequenced, and approximately 17% of those sequences were non-productive. The study aimed to test whether cataloging public T cell receptors could reveal signatures of past pathogen exposure. Every repertoire in the discovery cohort had been generated on one and the same sequencing platform. Donor age, sex, ethnicity and CMV serostatus were collected together with the repertoire data. A later genetic analysis used genome-wide SNP genotypes for about 55% of the 666 donors, treating that subset as a discovery cohort. Along with the approximately 620-subject first cohort, a separate validation cohort of over a hundred different subjects was used. A later analysis re-analyzed previously published TCR beta repertoires from roughly 600 donors and added high-resolution HLA genotyping to study TCR occurrence patterns. An early release that covered about 600 HLA-typed donors contained approximately 300 gigabases of sequencing data and approximately 85 million unique TCR sequences. Rather than using new phenotypic data, the later analysis identified candidate immune exposures from TCR beta sequences and from how often those sequences occurred across donors. An earlier analysis of approximately 500 of the donors applied high-throughput TCR beta sequencing to assess whether each TCR beta V gene segment acted as functional or pseudogenic. To predict cytomegalovirus infection status, the study combined high-throughput TCR immunosequencing, statistical association of individual TCRs with disease status, and machine learning. Study-level results and caveats: Because counts were too low, approximately 18 rarely observed V segments, including chromosome 9 orphons, were excluded from the earlier analysis of several hundred of the donors. Cytomegalovirus status was reported to be diagnosed by the classifier with high specificity and sensitivity in both the original and validation cohorts. The authors suggested that the approach could potentially be extended to other disease states and immunological phenotypes. Some IMGT-functional V segments, including TRBV6-2 and TRBV6-3, could not be told apart with the 87-base-pair reads, so those segments were excluded. Compared with the 666-donor mean, donors in an Asian-associated ancestry cluster had fewer N-insertions in productive TCRs, according to a later genetic analysis. Compared with equally common non-associated chains, HLA-associated TCR beta chains in a later analysis were more clonally expanded and had lower generation probabilities. A cluster of highly shared sequence variants was judged likely to represent a technical artifact of the sequencing pipeline. Three of the identified cytomegalovirus-associated TCR beta chains were confirmed in vitro to be specific for cytomegalovirus antigens. HLA typing was unavailable for some donors at each locus, so association tests used only the typed subset. When HLA alleles, especially DR and DQ, strongly co-occurred, attributing TCR associations to individual alleles was difficult. In a later analysis, several top co-occurrence clusters were reported to appear linked to parvovirus B19, influenza, CMV and Epstein-Barr virus. The only immune exposure information available for the cohort was CMV serostatus. Linkage disequilibrium might explain the correlated functional status among segregating V segments, but an unknown experimental factor could not be ruled out. A later genetic analysis associated a missense DCLRE1C variant with V-gene and J-gene trimming of TCR beta chains, and an independent cohort replicated the association. While some public TCRs were present in many individuals, most TCR sequences turned up only very rarely across donors. Broadly in line with IMGT annotations, most TCR beta V segments showed up in productive rearrangements about 90% or about 30% of the time in an earlier analysis of about 500 of the donors. A further reported finding was that TCR beta sequences accurately predicted the HLA-A and HLA-B alleles for most subjects in the first cohort. The presence/absence analyses assumed that sequencing depth was roughly uniform across donors, and that assumption may not be true. In the study, 150 to 200 TCR beta chains were listed as associated with cytomegalovirus. A later analysis found that most CMV-associated TCR beta chains appeared HLA-restricted, with HLA associations seemingly driven largely by CMV exposure. At a false discovery rate of 0.05, a later analysis linked 16,000 or so TCR beta sequences to specific HLA alleles. Only TCR beta chains were sequenced in this cohort, and the absence of alpha or paired-chain data limited detectable features. A later analysis found that TCR association rates varied across HLA loci, with DRB1 alleles showing the most associated TCRs and HLA-C alleles the fewest.

The cohort was made up of approximately 670 healthy bone marrow donors. Cohort members were all nominally healthy when sampled, although unrecorded immune exposures were likely present. The donor was CMV seronegative and belonged to the group of 350 to 400 seronegative cohort members. A peripheral blood sample was provided by each donor, and peripheral blood mononuclear cells were used for TCR beta sequencing. The Qiagen DNeasy Blood Extraction Kit was used to extract genomic DNA from the blood cell samples. Comment on this clone: It lacks a known antigen. No per-base quality is available; no much larger clone lies one base away.

The CDR3 holds 16 amino acids from the cysteine to the phenylalanine. Only CDR3 DNA is held: 48 bases, read in frame from base 1. The germline V gene encodes CDR1 MNHNS and CDR2 SASEGT. The germline ends are 10 bases apart after V is trimmed by 0 bases and J by 4 bases. Libraries were built with the immunoSEQ multiplex PCR assay. For the multiplex PCR, a mixture combining 60 forward primers for TCR Vbeta segments and 13 reverse primers for TCR Jbeta segments was used. Amplification of the CDR3 region of rearranged TCR beta genes was performed with a multiplex PCR assay on genomic DNA. Amplified TCR beta libraries were sequenced as 87-base-pair reads on the Illumina HiSeq System. The study's processing was this. In a later analysis, roughly 80 million unique TCR beta chains were counted across the roughly 670 repertoires, and approximately 9.9 million of these chains were shared by at least two donors. Raw reads were error-corrected and collapsed into unique sequences with a nearest-neighbor algorithm that merged closely related sequences to remove PCR and sequencing errors. Alignment of CDR3 sequences to IMGT reference sequences was used to assign V, D and J gene segments. For a sequence to be retained, a match of at least six nucleotides was required to both a V gene segment and a J gene segment. A rearrangement counted as productive if the CDR3 had no stop codons and remained in frame with V and J, and every other rearrangement counted as non-productive. Following IMGT convention, CDR3 was defined as the stretch from the second conserved V-encoded cysteine to the conserved J-encoded phenylalanine. The earlier analysis of about 640 of the donors excluded any sequence lacking an unambiguous match to a single V gene segment. An earlier analysis of roughly 590 of the donors called V segments functional above 56.7% productive rearrangements and segregating when the between-donor standard deviation exceeded 5%. A statistical classification framework was built for diagnosing cytomegalovirus status from the catalog of TCR beta chain sequences. In a later analysis, V and J genes were assigned by comparing TCR nucleotide sequences against IMGT/GENE-DB human TR gene sequences. In a later analysis, CDR3 sequences and most-parsimonious VDJ recombination scenarios were assigned using the TCRdist pipeline. In a later analysis, every TCR beta chain was defined by the combination of its CDR3 amino acid sequence and its V-gene family, and reads without a unique V-gene family were dropped. A later analysis removed several hundred highly shared, low-generation-probability nucleotide sequences to deal with suspected cross-contamination and a sequencing artifact. For each public chain, a later analysis derived a clonal expansion index from normalized ranks of inferred template counts within each repertoire. Generation probabilities in a later analysis came from a VDJ recombination model fitted to out-of-frame rearrangements, and those results were checked against IGoR. Hypergeometric tests were used in a later analysis to score TCR-TCR, TCR-HLA and TCR-CMV co-occurrence, with a repertoire-size bias correction applied to the TCR pairs. In a later analysis, false discovery rates were estimated by permuting HLA or CMV assignments 20 times. In a later analysis, co-occurring TCRs were grouped using DBSCAN, with TCRdist sequence similarity added in when clustering inside HLA-allele-positive subsets. For co-occurrence clustering, repertoires with fewer than 30,000 or more than 120,000 public chains were excluded, along with roughly 5 repertoires with anomalous nucleotide sharing. TCRdb's version of the immuneACCESS table is confined to in-frame rearrangements and falls short of the full clone set. An unresolved V gene accounts for under half of the shortfall where checked; the remainder is of unknown origin. V and J calls and clone size follow that table, whereas D and trimming were derived from the DNA. This sample gives 220,000 or so clones in total; 82% of them show up just once. The top ten clones comprise about 2.6% of the sample.

The rearrangement joined TRBV6-1 to TRBJ1-6; the D gene is not confidently resolved. Input material: PBMCs. The receptor was isolated from a woman in her thirties or forties in good health and CMV-seronegative. The DNA sequence reads TGTGCCAGCAGTGAAGCCAAAGGGAGTTATAATTCACCCCTCCACTTT. Translated, this gives CASSEAKGSYNSPLHF.